This TCR beta chain originates from a study of identical twins. V was trimmed by 2 bases and J by 3 bases, leaving 1 base between them. The CDR3 totals 11 residues. TCRdb recomputed calls from the 5' RACE reads with MiXCR, one row per CDR3 protein. The data hold about 720,000 distinct CDR3 sequences, with roughly 18% observed a single time. Study outcomes and limitations: Abundant beta clonotypes from cord blood had fewer insertions, unlike memory repertoires, which showed none.

This clonotype appeared many times. Its antigen is undetermined. The data were also submitted as part of a second study, on T cells expressing NK-cell markers. That publication notes: Seven HCMV-seropositive donors and one seronegative donor made up the eight sequenced donors. These same clonotypes (in a few donors) also led the CD3+CD56-NKG2C+ fraction. HCMV specificity of expanded NKG2C+ T cell clones remained unclear.

The sample was PBMCs. V gene TRBV12-3 or TRBV12-4 combines with J gene TRBJ1-1; D not resolved. The clonotype comes from a woman under 30 in good health. The CDR3 coding sequence is TGTGCCAGCAGTTTATACACTGAAGCTTTCTTT. This encodes CASSLYTEAFF.